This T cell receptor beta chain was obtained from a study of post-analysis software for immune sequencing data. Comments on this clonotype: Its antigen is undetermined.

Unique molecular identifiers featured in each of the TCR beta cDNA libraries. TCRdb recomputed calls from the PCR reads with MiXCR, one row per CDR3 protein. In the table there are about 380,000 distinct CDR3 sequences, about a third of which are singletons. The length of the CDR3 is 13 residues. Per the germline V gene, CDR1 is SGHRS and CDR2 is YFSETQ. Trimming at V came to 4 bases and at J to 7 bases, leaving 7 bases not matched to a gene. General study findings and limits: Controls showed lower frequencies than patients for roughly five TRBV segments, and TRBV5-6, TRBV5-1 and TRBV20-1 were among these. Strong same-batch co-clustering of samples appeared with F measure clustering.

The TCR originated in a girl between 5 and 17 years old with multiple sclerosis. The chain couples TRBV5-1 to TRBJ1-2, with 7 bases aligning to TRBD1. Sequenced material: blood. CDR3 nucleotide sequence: TGCGCCAGCAGCGGGGACAGTGGAGTTGGCTACACCTTC. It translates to CASSGDSGVGYTF.